The next 25 T cell receptor beta chains were all read from a single sample in a study of blood T cell repertoires in COVID-19. Assay used: immunoSEQ multiplex PCR; TCRdb lists only in-frame clones, some missing. The sample records some 220,000 clones, around 80% being singletons. The sequencing sample was made of peripheral blood. All receptors come from a woman at least 80 years old with active or convalescent COVID-19.

The table lists this clone with a count of one. The gene calls are TRBV3-1 (or the pseudogene TRBV3-2) and TRBJ2-6; D uncertain. Trimming took off 0 bases at V and 2 bases at J, with 17 bases between the two ends. This CDR3 is built from 19 residues. From germline, CDR1 is LGHDT and CDR2 YNNKEL (reference sequence). DNA for the CDR3: TGTGCCAGCAGCCAAGATAAGACGGGTCACCACACTGGGGCCAACGTCCTGACTTTC. Encoded protein: CASSQDKTGHHTGANVLTF.

This chain links TRBV29-1 with TRBJ2-7; no reliable D call. Germline assignment: CDR1 SQVTM and CDR2 ANQGSEA. The CDR3 has 13 residues. Trimming removed 4 bases at V and 6 bases at J, with 16 bases between. CDR3 in amino acids: CSVGAGSFGEQYF. DNA for the CDR3: TGCAGCGTTGGGGCTGGAAGTTTCGGCGAGCAGTACTTC.

This CDR3 is CASSPGGGQETQYF. CDR3 sequence (DNA): TGTGCCAGCAGCCCTGGGGGGGGACAAGAGACCCAGTACTTC. The chain recombines TRBV28 with TRBJ2-5; 7 bases are shared with TRBD2. This CDR3 has 14 residues. Germline values: CDR1 MDHEN, CDR2 SYDVKM. V shed 6 bases, J shed 2 bases, and the junction held 6 bases outside the gene matches. The full variable domain, its missing parts supplied by reference TRBV28 and TRBJ2-5, is DVKVTQSSRYLVKRTGEKVFLECVQDMDHENMFWYRQDPGLGLRLIYFSYDVKMKEKGDIPEGYSVSREKKERFSLILESASTNQTSMYLCASSPGGGQETQYFGPGTRLLVL.

This clone was found a few times. The chain links TRBV20-1 to TRBJ2-7, with a tentative D call TRBD2 (5 bases). This CDR3 contains 11 residues. Germline V gene data show CDR1 as DFQATT and CDR2 as SNEGSKA (reference sequence). Deletions cut 5 bases from V and 6 bases from J, with 11 bases between. The CDR3 loop reads CSAPDYTEQYF. The CDR3 bases are TGCAGTGCTCCTGACTATACCGAGCAGTACTTC.

V usage is TRBV7-9 and J usage is TRBJ2-1, with 9 bases aligning to TRBD1. The CDR3 covers 13 residues. Germline V gene sequence: CDR1 SEHNR, CDR2 FQNEAQ (reference sequence). Trimming took 5 bases from V and 8 from J; bases not matched to a gene: 4. The CDR3: CASSRGQGDEQFF. CDR3 nucleotide sequence: TGTGCCAGCAGCCGGGGACAGGGTGATGAGCAGTTCTTC. The variable domain in full, completed from reference TRBV7-9 and TRBJ2-1, reads DTGVSQNPRHKITKRGQNVTFRCDPISEHNRLYWYRQTLGQGPEFLTYFQNEAQLEKSRLLSDRFSAERPKGSFSTLEIQRTEQGDSAMYLCASSRGQGDEQFFGPGTRLTVL.

The chain carries TRBV5-3 and TRBJ1-2; D remains unclear. TRBV5-3 is designated an ORF whose function remains uncertain. V lost 9 bases, J lost 6 bases, and 12 bases lay in between. The CDR3 totals 11 residues. CDR3 sequence: CATQRWDGYTF. In DNA, the CDR3 is TGTGCCACCCAGCGGTGGGATGGCTACACCTTC.

The rearrangement links TRBV19 to TRBJ1-2; 11 bases are shared with TRBD1. CDR3 length equals 14 residues. Germline V gene data show CDR1 as LNHDA and CDR2 as SQIVND (reference sequence). With 7 bases clipped from V and 5 bases from J, the junction kept 6 bases outside the gene matches. CDR3 sequence: CASTLGQGAYGYTF. The CDR3 DNA sequence: TGTGCCAGTACTTTAGGACAGGGGGCATATGGCTACACCTTC. Based on the CDR3 plus reference TRBV19 and TRBJ1-2, the full variable domain is DGGITQSPKYLFRKEGQNVTLSCEQNLNHDAMYWYRQDPGQGLRLIYYSQIVNDFQKGDIAEGYSVSREKKESFPLTVTSAQKNPTAFYLCASTLGQGAYGYTFGSGTRLTVV.

In this sample, this clone turned up once. The gene calls are TRBV18 and TRBJ1-3, with D tentatively TRBD1 (5 bases). The V and J ends lost 4 bases and 0 bases respectively, with 16 bases between them. Germline V CDR1 and CDR2: KGHSH, LQKENI. The CDR3 contains 17 residues. The CDR3 DNA follows: TGTGCCAGCTCACGAACCGCAGGGCCTGACTCTGGAAACACCATATATTTT. Encoded protein: CASSRTAGPDSGNTIYF.

The table lists this clone with a few counts. The genes are TRBV12-3 or TRBV12-4 and TRBJ1-5; 9 bases align to TRBD1. The CDR3 length is 13 residues. Trimming cost V 7 bases and J 5 bases; bases outside gene matches: 3. The CDR3 sequence is CASTDRGDQPQHF. The CDR3 coding sequence is TGTGCCAGCACCGACAGGGGGGATCAGCCCCAGCATTTT.

The rearrangement uses TRBV7-2 and TRBJ2-3; 9 bases match TRBD2. The V gene end was trimmed by 1 base and the J gene end by 5 bases; junction bases not matched to a gene: 7. This CDR3 is 16 amino acids long. CDR1 is SGHTA, CDR2 FQGNSA, per germline. The CDR3 here is CASSLVPSGIGDTQYF. CDR3 nucleotides: TGTGCCAGCAGCTTAGTCCCTAGCGGGATAGGAGATACGCAGTATTTT.

The chain carries TRBV28 and TRBJ1-1; TRBD1 is a possible D gene (6 bases). This CDR3 is built from 16 residues. Germline V gene data show CDR1 as MDHEN and CDR2 as SYDVKM. Trimming pared 2 bases from V and 1 base from J, leaving 14 bases between. CDR3 coding DNA: TGTGCCAGCAGTTTAATCTCGGGGGGCGGGAACACTGAAGCTTTCTTT. Its protein is CASSLISGGGNTEAFF.

The sample holds a few counts of this clone. The rearrangement uses TRBV7-9 and TRBJ1-1; TRBD1 agrees at 8 bases. CDR1 SEHNR and CDR2 FQNEAQ come from the germline V gene (reference sequence). There are 13 residues in the CDR3. J was trimmed by 10 bases and V by 5 bases; bases with no gene match: 9. CDR3 sequence (DNA): TGTGCCAGCAGCCCTCGGACAGGGCAGGTAGCTTTCTTT. Its protein is CASSPRTGQVAFF.

V is TRBV20-1 and J is TRBJ1-4; D gene uncertain. Germline V gene data show CDR1 as DFQATT and CDR2 as SNEGSKA (reference sequence). Trimming stripped 3 bases from V and 5 bases from J, with 13 bases between. This CDR3 region has 14 residues. CDR3 DNA: TGCAGTGCTAGTCCGGGGATGGAGAATGAAAAACTGTTTTTT. This translates into CSASPGMENEKLFF.

The chain links TRBV7-8 to TRBJ2-7; the match to TRBD1 covers 7 bases. Unmatched junction bases numbered 10, after V lost 5 bases and J lost 3 bases. The germline CDR1 and CDR2 sequences are SGHVS and FQNEAQ. The CDR3 consists of 15 residues. The CDR3 is CASSEIRDSYYEQYF. The CDR3 DNA is TGTGCCAGCAGCGAGATCCGGGACAGTTACTACGAGCAGTACTTC. Variable domain in full (rest from reference TRBV7-8 and TRBJ2-7): GAGVSQSPRYKVAKRGQDVALRCDPISGHVSLFWYQQALGQGPEFLTYFQNEAQLDKSGLPSDRFFAERPEGSVSTLKIQRTQQEDSAVYLCASSEIRDSYYEQYFGPGTRLTVT.

The chain's CDR3 is CASRRREGQDEQFF. The DNA of the CDR3 is TGCGCCAGCAGGCGGCGGGAGGGCCAGGATGAGCAGTTCTTC. This chain joins TRBV4-1 and TRBJ2-1; TRBD2 agrees at 9 bases. With V trimmed by 6 bases and J by 8 bases, 8 bases remained unmatched. The CDR3 spans 14 residues. The germline CDR1 and CDR2 sequences are MGHRA and YSYEKL.

V and J are TRBV7-8 and TRBJ1-3; tentative D call: TRBD1 (5 bases). Germline CDR1 and CDR2: SGHVS and FQNEAQ. The V and J ends lost 2 bases and 4 bases respectively, with 12 bases between them. CDR3 length: 15 amino acids. CDR3 amino acids: CASSLTGEPGNTIYF. The CDR3, as DNA: TGTGCCAGCAGCTTAACGGGGGAGCCGGGAAACACCATATATTTT. The full variable domain, in which reference TRBV7-8 and TRBJ1-3 provide the parts outside the CDR3, is GAGVSQSPRYKVAKRGQDVALRCDPISGHVSLFWYQQALGQGPEFLTYFQNEAQLDKSGLPSDRFFAERPEGSVSTLKIQRTQQEDSAVYLCASSLTGEPGNTIYFGEGSWLTVV.

In regard to this clone: At one boundary the junction diverges from the germline segment, which might be a read error. CDR3 loop: CVTSDPGQNSYEQYF. The CDR3 nucleotides are TGTGTCACCAGTGACCCGGGACAGAACTCCTACGAGCAGTACTTC. The gene calls are TRBV24-1 and TRBJ2-7; 7 bases agree with TRBD1. Germline V gene data show CDR1 as KGHDR and CDR2 as SFDVKD. This CDR3 contains 15 residues.

This CDR3 reads CASSYRPSGGGNEQFF. CDR3 nucleotide sequence: TGTGCCAGCAGTTACAGACCCAGCGGGGGAGGCAATGAGCAGTTCTTC. The chain uses TRBV6-2 or TRBV6-3 and TRBJ2-1; 8 nucleotides line up with TRBD2. The germline CDR1 and CDR2 sequences are MNHEY and SVGEGT. The CDR3 runs 16 residues. With 2 bases clipped from V and 6 bases from J, the junction kept 9 bases outside the gene matches.

The chain recombines TRBV7-9 with TRBJ2-2, with 10 bases that match TRBD1. The trim removed 3 bases at V and 6 bases at J, leaving 4 bases unmatched. The CDR3 consists of 15 residues. Looked up from germline, CDR1 is SEHNR and CDR2 is FQNEAQ (reference sequence). The CDR3 DNA follows: TGTGCCAGCAGCTTTGGGACAGGGGAGGCCGGGGAGCTGTTTTTT. Translating it yields CASSFGTGEAGELFF.

The chain links TRBV4-1 to TRBJ2-4; 9 bases agree with TRBD1. Trimming removed 1 base from V and 1 base from J; junction bases left unmatched: 5. Germline CDR1 MGHRA, CDR2 YSYEKL. The CDR3 runs to 17 residues. The CDR3 DNA follows: TGCGCCAGCAGCCAAGGGGAAGGACAGGGGGCCAAAAACATTCAGTACTTC. Translating it yields CASSQGEGQGAKNIQYF.

The chain is built from TRBV5-1 and TRBJ1-2; D remains unclear. This CDR3 is 15 amino acids long. Per germline, CDR1 SGHRS and CDR2 YFSETQ. Trimming left V 0 bases short and J 10 bases short, with 19 bases between. The CDR3 coding sequence is TGCGCCAGCAGCTTGGCAACGAGCGCCCAGACTAACTACACCTTC. Translating it yields CASSLATSAQTNYTF.

The J gene is TRBJ2-3, the V gene TRBV3-1 (or the pseudogene TRBV3-2); tentative D call: TRBD2 (5 bases). V was clipped by 4 bases and J by 3 bases, with 23 bases between them. Per germline, CDR1 LGHDT and CDR2 YNNKEL (reference sequence). The CDR3 spans 18 residues. For the CDR3, the DNA is TGTGCCAGCAGCCTCTTTGAGGCGGAAAAACGGGGAACAGATACGCAGTATTTT. It is translated as CASSLFEAEKRGTDTQYF.

This CDR3 reads CASRGGETQYF. CDR3 bases: TGTGCCAGTAGAGGCGGAGAGACCCAGTACTTC. The V call is TRBV19, the J call TRBJ2-5; no firm D call. The CDR3 covers 11 residues. The V and J ends lost 6 bases and 4 bases respectively, with 6 bases between them. The germline V gene has CDR1 LNHDA and CDR2 SQIVND (reference sequence). The entire variable domain, with the rest obtained from reference TRBV19 and TRBJ2-5, is as follows: DGGITQSPKYLFRKEGQNVTLSCEQNLNHDAMYWYRQDPGQGLRLIYYSQIVNDFQKGDIAEGYSVSREKKESFPLTVTSAQKNPTAFYLCASRGGETQYFGPGTRLLVL.

This clone appeared a single time. The chain employs TRBV7-7 and TRBJ2-2, with 10 bases that match TRBD2. The V segment lost 5 bases and the J segment 4 bases; nucleotides outside the gene matches: 7. The germline gives CDR1 SSHAT, CDR2 FNYEAQ (reference sequence). The CDR3 length is 16 residues. CDR3 loop: CASSEAGGPGTGELFF. The CDR3 coding sequence is TGTGCCAGCAGCGAAGCGGGAGGGCCCGGCACCGGGGAGCTGTTTTTT.

V gene TRBV5-1 combines with J gene TRBJ1-5; tentatively, D is TRBD1 (6 bases). V was trimmed by 1 base and J by 2 bases, leaving 7 bases between them. The CDR3 extends over 14 amino acids. Germline CDR1 is SGHRS and CDR2 is YFSETQ. CDR3 bases: TGCGCCAGCAGCTTGTCAGGGGGCAATCAGCCCCAGCATTTT. This translates into CASSLSGGNQPQHF.